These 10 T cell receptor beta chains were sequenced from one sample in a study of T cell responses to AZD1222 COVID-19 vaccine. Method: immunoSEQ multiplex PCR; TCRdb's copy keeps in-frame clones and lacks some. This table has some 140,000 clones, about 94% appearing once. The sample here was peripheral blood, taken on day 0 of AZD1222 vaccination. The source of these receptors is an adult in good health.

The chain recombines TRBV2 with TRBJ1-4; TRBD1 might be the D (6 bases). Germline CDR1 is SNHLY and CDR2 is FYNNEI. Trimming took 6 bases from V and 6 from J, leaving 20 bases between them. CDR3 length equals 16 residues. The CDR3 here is CASRVSPGGGDEKLFF. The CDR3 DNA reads TGTGCCAGCAGGGTCTCCCCTGGAGGGGGAGATGAAAAACTGTTTTTT. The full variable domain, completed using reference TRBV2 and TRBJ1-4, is EPEVTQTPSHQVTQMGQEVILRCVPISNHLYFYWYRQILGQKVEFLVSFYNNEISEKSEIFDDQFSVERPDGSNFTLKIRSTKLEDSAMYFCASRVSPGGGDEKLFFGSGTQLSVL.

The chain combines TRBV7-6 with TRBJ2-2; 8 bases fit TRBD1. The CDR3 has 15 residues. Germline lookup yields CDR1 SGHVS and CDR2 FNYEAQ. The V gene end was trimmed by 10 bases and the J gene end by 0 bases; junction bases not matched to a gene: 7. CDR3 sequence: CAIRDRGTNTGELFF. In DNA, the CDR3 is TGTGCCATCCGAGACAGGGGCACGAACACCGGGGAGCTGTTTTTT.

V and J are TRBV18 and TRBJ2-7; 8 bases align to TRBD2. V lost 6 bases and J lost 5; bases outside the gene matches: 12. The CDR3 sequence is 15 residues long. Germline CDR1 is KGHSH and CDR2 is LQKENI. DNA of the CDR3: TGTGCCAGCTCCCAAACGGCGGGAGGAATGAACGAGCAGTACTTC. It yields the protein CASSQTAGGMNEQYF.

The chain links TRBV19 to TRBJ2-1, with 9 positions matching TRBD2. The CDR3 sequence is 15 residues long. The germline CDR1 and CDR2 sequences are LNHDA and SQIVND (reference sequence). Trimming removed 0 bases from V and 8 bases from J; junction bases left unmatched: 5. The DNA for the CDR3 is TGTGCCAGTAGTATAGAAGGCGGGAGGGCCGATGAGCAGTTCTTC. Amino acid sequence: CASSIEGGRADEQFF.

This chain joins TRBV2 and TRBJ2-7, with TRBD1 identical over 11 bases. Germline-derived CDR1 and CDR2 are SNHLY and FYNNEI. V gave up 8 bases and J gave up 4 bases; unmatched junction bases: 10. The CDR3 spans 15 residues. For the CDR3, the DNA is TGTGCCAGCGAACGGGGACAGGGGGGCCTATACGAGCAGTACTTC. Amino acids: CASERGQGGLYEQYF. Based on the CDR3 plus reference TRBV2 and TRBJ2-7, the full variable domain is EPEVTQTPSHQVTQMGQEVILRCVPISNHLYFYWYRQILGQKVEFLVSFYNNEISEKSEIFDDQFSVERPDGSNFTLKIRSTKLEDSAMYFCASERGQGGLYEQYFGPGTRLTVT.

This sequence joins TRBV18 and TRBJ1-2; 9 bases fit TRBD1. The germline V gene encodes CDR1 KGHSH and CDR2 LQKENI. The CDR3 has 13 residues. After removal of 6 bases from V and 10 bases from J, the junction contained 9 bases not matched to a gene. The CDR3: CASSPQGQGSYTF. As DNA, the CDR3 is TGTGCCAGCTCGCCTCAGGGACAGGGATCCTACACCTTC.

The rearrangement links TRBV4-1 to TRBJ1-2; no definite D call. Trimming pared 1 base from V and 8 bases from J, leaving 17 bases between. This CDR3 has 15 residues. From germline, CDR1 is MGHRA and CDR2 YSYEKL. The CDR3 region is CASSQVERPTAGYTF. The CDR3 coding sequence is TGCGCCAGCAGCCAAGTAGAAAGGCCAACGGCGGGCTACACCTTC.

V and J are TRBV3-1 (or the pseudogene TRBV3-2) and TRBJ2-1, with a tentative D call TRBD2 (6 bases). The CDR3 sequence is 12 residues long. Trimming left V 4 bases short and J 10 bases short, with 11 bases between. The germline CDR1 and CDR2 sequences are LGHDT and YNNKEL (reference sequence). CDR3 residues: CASSPGAGEQFF. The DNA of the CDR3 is TGTGCCAGCAGCCCCGGGGCGGGGGAGCAGTTCTTC.

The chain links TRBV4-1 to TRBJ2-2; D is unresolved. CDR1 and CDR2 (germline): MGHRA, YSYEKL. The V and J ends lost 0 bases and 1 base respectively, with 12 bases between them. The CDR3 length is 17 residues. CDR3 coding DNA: TGCGCCAGCAGCCAAGAAGGCAGGCAAAAGAACACCGGGGAGCTGTTTTTT. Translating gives CASSQEGRQKNTGELFF.

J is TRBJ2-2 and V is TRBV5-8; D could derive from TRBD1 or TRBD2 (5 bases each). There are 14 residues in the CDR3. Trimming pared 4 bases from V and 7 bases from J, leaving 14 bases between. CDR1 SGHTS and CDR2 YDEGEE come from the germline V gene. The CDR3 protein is CASSHGTVFGELFF. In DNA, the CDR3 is TGTGCCAGCAGCCACGGGACGGTTTTCGGGGAGCTGTTTTTT. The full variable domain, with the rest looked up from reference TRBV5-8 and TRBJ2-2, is EAGVTQSPTHLIKTRGQQATLRCSPISGHTSVYWYQQALGLGLQFLLWYDEGEERNRGNFPPRFSGRQFPNYSSELNVNALELEDSALYLCASSHGTVFGELFFGEGSRLTVL.